Shown below are 5 T cell receptor beta chains from a single sample sequenced in a study of shared clonotypes between healthy human individuals. Some clones are missing from TCRdb's copy, which holds only in-frame ones; the method was immunoSEQ multiplex PCR. The sample yields around 2.1 million clones, approximately 95% seen once. The sample comprised naive CD4+ T cells sorted from blood. Subset reported: CD45RA+ positively selected. Receptors originate from a man between 18 and 35 years old in good health.

The J gene is TRBJ2-6, the V gene TRBV4-3; D perhaps matches TRBD2 (5 bases). The CDR3 contains 17 residues. CDR1 is LGHNA and CDR2 is YSLEER in the germline V gene. V gave up 0 bases and J gave up 2 bases, with 11 bases separating them. The CDR3 region is CASSQESPGTGANVLTF. The CDR3 DNA follows: TGCGCCAGCAGCCAAGAATCGCCGGGGACTGGGGCCAACGTCCTGACTTTC.

The chain carries TRBV5-1 and TRBJ2-3, with 7 bases identical to TRBD2. The V segment lost 4 bases and the J segment 0 bases; nucleotides outside the gene matches: 8. CDR3 length: 16 residues. Germline lookup yields CDR1 SGHRS and CDR2 YFSETQ. CDR3 DNA: TGCGCCAGCAGCCCGTCGTATAGCGGGAGCACAGATACGCAGTATTTT. Encoded protein: CASSPSYSGSTDTQYF. Using reference TRBV5-1 and TRBJ2-3 for the parts outside the CDR3, the full variable domain is KAGVTQTPRYLIKTRGQQVTLSCSPISGHRSVSWYQQTPGQGLQFLFEYFSETQRNKGNFPGRFSGRQFSNSRSEMNVSTLELGDSALYLCASSPSYSGSTDTQYFGPGTRLTVL.

The V and J genes are TRBV5-1 and TRBJ2-1, with 7 positions matching TRBD2. V lost 0 bases and J lost 5; bases outside the gene matches: 8. Germline values: CDR1 SGHRS, CDR2 YFSETQ. The CDR3 length is 16 residues. CDR3 in amino acids: CASSLAGLVGDNEQFF. The CDR3, as DNA: TGCGCCAGCAGCTTGGCCGGACTAGTAGGTGACAATGAGCAGTTCTTC.

The chain links TRBV6-5 to TRBJ1-6; 7 nucleotides agree with TRBD1. Germline V gene lookup returns CDR1 MNHEY and CDR2 SVGAGI. CDR3 length: 15 amino acids. The V gene end was trimmed by 6 bases and the J gene end by 10 bases; junction bases not matched to a gene: 12. Here the CDR3 DNA reads TGTGCCAGCAGCGAGACAGGGAGTGGGGGATCACCCCTCCACTTT. It yields the protein CASSETGSGGSPLHF.

Concerning this clone itself: Additional DNA sequences in this sample encode the identical CDR3. This chain uses TRBV7-9 with TRBJ2-3; 7 nucleotides match TRBD1. Trimming took 1 base from V and 3 from J; bases not matched to a gene: 1. The CDR3 is made up of 14 amino acids. Germline V gene lookup returns CDR1 SEHNR and CDR2 FQNEAQ (reference sequence). CDR3 DNA: TGTGCCAGCAGCTTAGGACAGGGTACAGATACGCAGTATTTT. Translated: CASSLGQGTDTQYF.